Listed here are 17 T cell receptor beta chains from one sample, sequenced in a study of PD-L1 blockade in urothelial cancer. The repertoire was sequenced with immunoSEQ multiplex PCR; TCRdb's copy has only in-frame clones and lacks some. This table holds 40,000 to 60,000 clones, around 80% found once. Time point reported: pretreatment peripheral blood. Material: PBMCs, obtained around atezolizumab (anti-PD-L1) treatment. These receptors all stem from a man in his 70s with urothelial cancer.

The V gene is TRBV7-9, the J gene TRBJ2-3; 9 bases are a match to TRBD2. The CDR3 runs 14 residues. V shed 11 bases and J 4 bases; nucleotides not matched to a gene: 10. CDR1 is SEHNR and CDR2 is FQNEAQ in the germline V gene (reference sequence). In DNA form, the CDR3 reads TGTGCCCAGGTGCGGGAGGGAACCTCAGATACGCAGTATTTT. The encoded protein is CAQVREGTSDTQYF.

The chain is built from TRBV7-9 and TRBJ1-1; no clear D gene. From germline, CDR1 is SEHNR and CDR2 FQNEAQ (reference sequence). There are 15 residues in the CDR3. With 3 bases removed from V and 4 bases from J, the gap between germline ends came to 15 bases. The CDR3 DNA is TGTGCCAGCAGCTTCACCCGCGGGGTGGCCACTGAAGCTTTCTTT. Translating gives CASSFTRGVATEAFF.

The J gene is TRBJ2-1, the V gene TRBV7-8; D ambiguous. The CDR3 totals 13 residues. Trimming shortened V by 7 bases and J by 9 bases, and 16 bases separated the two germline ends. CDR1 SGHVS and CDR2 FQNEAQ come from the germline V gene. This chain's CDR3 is CASNDGQRREQFF. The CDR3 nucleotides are TGTGCCAGCAATGATGGTCAGCGTCGTGAGCAGTTCTTC.

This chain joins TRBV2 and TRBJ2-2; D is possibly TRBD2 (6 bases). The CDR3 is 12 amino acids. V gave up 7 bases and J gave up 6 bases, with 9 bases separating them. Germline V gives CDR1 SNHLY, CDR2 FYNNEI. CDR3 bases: TGTGCCAGCACTCGGGAGTCCGGGGAGCTGTTTTTT. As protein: CASTRESGELFF.

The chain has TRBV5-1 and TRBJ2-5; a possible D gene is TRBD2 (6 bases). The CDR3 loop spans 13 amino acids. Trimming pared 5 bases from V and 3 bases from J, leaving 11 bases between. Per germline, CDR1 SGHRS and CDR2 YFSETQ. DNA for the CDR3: TGCGCCAGCAGGCGGGGAGAGAAAGAGACCCAGTACTTC. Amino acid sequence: CASRRGEKETQYF. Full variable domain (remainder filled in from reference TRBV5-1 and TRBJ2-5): KAGVTQTPRYLIKTRGQQVTLSCSPISGHRSVSWYQQTPGQGLQFLFEYFSETQRNKGNFPGRFSGRQFSNSRSEMNVSTLELGDSALYLCASRRGEKETQYFGPGTRLLVL.

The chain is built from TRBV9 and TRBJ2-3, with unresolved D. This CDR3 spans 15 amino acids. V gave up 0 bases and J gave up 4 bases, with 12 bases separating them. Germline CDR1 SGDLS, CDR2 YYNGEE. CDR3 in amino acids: CASSVEFSTPDTQYF. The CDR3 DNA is TGTGCCAGCAGCGTAGAATTTTCTACCCCAGATACGCAGTATTTT.

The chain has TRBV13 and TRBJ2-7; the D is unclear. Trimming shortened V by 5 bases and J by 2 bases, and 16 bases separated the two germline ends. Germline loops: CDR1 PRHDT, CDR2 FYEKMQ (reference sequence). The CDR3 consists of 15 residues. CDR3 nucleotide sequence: TGTGCCAGCAGCCCCCGAGAGGCCGAGGCCTACGAGCAGTACTTC. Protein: CASSPREAEAYEQYF.

CDR3 residues: CASSSQPGLEAFF. In DNA, the CDR3 is TGTGCCAGCAGCTCACAACCTGGGCTGGAAGCTTTCTTT. The rearrangement uses TRBV7-7 and TRBJ1-1; D gene uncertain. V lost 4 bases, J lost 8 bases, and 14 bases lay in between. The CDR3 totals 13 residues. Germline CDR1 reads SSHAT; CDR2 reads FNYEAQ (reference sequence).

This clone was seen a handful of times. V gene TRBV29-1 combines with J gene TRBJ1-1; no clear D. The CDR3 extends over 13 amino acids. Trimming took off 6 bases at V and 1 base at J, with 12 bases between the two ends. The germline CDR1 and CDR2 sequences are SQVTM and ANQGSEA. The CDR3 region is CSVEKNRNTEAFF. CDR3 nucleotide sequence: TGCAGCGTGGAGAAGAATAGGAACACTGAAGCTTTCTTT.

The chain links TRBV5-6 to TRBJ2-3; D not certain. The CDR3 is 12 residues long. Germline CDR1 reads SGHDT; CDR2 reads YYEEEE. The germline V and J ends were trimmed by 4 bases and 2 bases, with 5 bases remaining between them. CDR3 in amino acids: CASSRDTDTQYF. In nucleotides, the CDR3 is TGTGCCAGCAGCAGAGACACAGATACGCAGTATTTT.

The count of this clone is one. The CDR3 DNA is TGCGCCAGCAGCCAACCTAGGGTGCCCTTGACTACCTACGAGCAGTACTTC. This sequence encodes CASSQPRVPLTTYEQYF. The chain couples TRBV4-1 to TRBJ2-7, with D possibly being TRBD2 (5 bases). The CDR3 sequence is 17 residues long. Germline V gives CDR1 MGHRA, CDR2 YSYEKL. The V end lost 2 bases, the J end lost 2 bases, and 19 bases lay between the germline ends.

This CDR3 reads CASMGLSELFF. The CDR3 region has the DNA TGTGCCAGCATGGGACTGTCGGAGCTGTTTTTT. V and J are TRBV5-8 and TRBJ2-2, with D maybe TRBD2 (6 bases). Trimming removed 6 bases from V and 10 bases from J, with 10 bases in between. The CDR3 runs to 11 residues. Germline values: CDR1 SGHTS, CDR2 YDEGEE.

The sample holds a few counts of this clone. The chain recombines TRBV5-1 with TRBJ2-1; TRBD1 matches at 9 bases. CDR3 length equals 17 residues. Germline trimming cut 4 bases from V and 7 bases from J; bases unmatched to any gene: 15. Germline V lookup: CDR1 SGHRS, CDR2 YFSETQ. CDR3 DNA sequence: TGCGCCAGCAGCCCACTTCCCGGGAGACAGGGGGGGAATGAGCAGTTCTTC. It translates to CASSPLPGRQGGNEQFF.

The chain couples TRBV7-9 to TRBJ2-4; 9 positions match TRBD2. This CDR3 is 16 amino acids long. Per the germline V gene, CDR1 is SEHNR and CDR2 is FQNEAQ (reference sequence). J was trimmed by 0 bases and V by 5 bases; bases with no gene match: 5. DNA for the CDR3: TGTGCCAGCAGCAAGATAGCGGGGGTAGCCAAAAACATTCAGTACTTC. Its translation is CASSKIAGVAKNIQYF. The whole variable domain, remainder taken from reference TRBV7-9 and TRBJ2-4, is DTGVSQNPRHKITKRGQNVTFRCDPISEHNRLYWYRQTLGQGPEFLTYFQNEAQLEKSRLLSDRFSAERPKGSFSTLEIQRTEQGDSAMYLCASSKIAGVAKNIQYFGAGTRLSVL.

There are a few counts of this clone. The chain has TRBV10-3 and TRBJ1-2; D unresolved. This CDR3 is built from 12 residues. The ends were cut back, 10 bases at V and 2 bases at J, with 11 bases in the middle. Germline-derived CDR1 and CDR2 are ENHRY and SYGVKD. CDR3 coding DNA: TGTGCCACGCGAGACACAAACTATGGCTACACCTTC. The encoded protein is CATRDTNYGYTF.

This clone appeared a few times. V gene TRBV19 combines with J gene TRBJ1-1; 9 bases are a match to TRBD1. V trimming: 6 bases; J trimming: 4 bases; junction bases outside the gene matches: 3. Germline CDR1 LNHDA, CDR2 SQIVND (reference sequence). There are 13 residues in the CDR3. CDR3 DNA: TGTGCCAGTAGGGACAGGGGAGGCACTGAAGCTTTCTTT. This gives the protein CASRDRGGTEAFF.

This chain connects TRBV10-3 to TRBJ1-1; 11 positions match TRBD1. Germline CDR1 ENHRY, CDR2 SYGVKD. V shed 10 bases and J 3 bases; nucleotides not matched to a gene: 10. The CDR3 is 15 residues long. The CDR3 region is CATLPGDRGDTEAFF. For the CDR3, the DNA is TGTGCCACCCTCCCGGGGGACAGGGGGGACACTGAAGCTTTCTTT.